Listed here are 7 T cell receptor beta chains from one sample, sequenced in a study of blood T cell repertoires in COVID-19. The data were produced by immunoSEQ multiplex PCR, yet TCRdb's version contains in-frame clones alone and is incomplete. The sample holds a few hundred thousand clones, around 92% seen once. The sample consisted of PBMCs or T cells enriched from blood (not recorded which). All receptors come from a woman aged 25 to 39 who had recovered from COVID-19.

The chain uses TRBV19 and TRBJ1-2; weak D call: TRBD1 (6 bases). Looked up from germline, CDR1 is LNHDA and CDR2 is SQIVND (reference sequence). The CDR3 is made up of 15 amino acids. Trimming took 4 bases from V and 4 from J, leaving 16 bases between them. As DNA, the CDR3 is TGTGCCAGTAGTAAAGTCCGGGACATCGTCTATGGCTACACCTTC. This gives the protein CASSKVRDIVYGYTF.

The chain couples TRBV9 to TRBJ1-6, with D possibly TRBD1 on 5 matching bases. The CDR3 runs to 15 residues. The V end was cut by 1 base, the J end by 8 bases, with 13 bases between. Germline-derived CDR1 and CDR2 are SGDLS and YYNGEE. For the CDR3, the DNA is TGTGCCAGCAGCGTAACGGGGGATAATTATTCACCCCTCCACTTT. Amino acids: CASSVTGDNYSPLHF. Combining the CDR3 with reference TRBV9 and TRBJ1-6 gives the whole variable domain DSGVTQTPKHLITATGQRVTLRCSPRSGDLSVYWYQQSLDQGLQFLIQYYNGEERAKGNILERFSAQQFPDLHSELNLSSLELGDSALYFCASSVTGDNYSPLHFGNGTRLTVT.

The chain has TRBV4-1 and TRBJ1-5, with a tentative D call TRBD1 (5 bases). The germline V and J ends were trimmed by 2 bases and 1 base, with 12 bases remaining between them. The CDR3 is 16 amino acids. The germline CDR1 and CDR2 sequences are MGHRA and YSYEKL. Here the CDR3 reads CASSQQGGQSNQPQHF. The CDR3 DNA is TGCGCCAGCAGCCAACAGGGAGGTCAGAGCAATCAGCCCCAGCATTTT.

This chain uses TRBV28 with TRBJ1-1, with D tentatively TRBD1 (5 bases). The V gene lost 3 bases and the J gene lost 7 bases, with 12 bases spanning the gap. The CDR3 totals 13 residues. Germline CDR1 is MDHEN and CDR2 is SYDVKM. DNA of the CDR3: TGTGCCAGCAGTTTCCAGGGAAGCCTTGAAGCTTTCTTT. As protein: CASSFQGSLEAFF.

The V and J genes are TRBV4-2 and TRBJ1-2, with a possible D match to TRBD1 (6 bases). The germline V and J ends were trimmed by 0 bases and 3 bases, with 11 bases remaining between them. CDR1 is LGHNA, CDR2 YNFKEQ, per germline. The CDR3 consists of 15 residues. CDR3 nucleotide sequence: TGTGCCAGCAGCCAAGATAGGCGGACAGACTATGGCTACACCTTC. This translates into CASSQDRRTDYGYTF.

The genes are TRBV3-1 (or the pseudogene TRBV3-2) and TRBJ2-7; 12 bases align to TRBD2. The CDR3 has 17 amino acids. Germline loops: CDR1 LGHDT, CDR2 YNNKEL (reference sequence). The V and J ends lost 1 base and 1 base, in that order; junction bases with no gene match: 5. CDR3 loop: CASSQGLAGVNSYEQYF. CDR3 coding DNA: TGTGCCAGCAGCCAAGGACTAGCGGGAGTTAATTCCTACGAGCAGTACTTC.

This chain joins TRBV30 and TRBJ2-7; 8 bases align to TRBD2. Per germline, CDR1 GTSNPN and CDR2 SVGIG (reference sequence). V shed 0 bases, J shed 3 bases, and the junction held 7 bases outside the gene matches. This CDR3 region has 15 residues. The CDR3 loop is CAWSVGRGADYEQYF. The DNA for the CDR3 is TGTGCCTGGAGTGTGGGGCGGGGGGCGGACTACGAGCAGTACTTC.